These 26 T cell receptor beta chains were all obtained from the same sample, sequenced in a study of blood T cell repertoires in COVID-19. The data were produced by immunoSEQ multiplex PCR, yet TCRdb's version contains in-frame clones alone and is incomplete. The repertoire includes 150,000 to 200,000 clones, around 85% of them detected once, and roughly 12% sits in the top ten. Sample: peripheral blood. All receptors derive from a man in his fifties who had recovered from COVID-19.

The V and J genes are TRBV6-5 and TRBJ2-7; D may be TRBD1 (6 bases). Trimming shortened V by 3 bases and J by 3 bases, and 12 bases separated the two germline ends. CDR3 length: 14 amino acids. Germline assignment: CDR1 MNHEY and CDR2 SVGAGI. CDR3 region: CASSYRTDGYEQYF. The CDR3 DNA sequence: TGTGCCAGCAGTTATAGGACAGACGGCTACGAGCAGTACTTC.

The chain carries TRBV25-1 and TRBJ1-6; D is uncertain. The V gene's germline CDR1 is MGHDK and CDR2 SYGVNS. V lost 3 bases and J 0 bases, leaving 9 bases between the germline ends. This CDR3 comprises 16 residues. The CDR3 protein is CASSDPKSSYNSPLHF. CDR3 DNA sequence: TGTGCCAGCAGTGACCCGAAGAGCTCCTATAATTCACCCCTCCACTTT.

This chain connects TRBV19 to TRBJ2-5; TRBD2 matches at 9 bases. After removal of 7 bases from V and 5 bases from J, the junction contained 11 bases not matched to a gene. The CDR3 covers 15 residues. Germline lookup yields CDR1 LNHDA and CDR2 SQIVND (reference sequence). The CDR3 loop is CASKQSGRNSETQYF. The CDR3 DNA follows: TGTGCCAGTAAGCAAAGCGGGAGGAATTCGGAGACCCAGTACTTC.

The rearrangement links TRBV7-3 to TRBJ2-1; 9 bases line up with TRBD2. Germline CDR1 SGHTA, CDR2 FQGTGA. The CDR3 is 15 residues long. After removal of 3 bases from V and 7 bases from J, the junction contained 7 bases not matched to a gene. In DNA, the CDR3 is TGTGCCAGCAGCTTTCAGTCTAGCGGGACTAATGAGCAGTTCTTC. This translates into CASSFQSSGTNEQFF.

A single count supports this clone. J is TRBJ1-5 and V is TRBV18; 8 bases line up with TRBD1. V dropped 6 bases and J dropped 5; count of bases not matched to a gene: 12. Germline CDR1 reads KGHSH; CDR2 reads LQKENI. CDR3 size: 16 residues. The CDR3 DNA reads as TGTGCCAGCTCGCCCCGGACAGGGATTTTCGATCAGCCCCAGCATTTT. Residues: CASSPRTGIFDQPQHF.

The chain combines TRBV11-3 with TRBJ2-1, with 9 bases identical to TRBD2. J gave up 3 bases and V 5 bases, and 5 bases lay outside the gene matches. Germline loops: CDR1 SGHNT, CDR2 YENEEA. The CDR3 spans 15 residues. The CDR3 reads CASSAREGRYNEQFF. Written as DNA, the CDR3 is TGTGCCAGCAGCGCGCGGGAGGGACGCTACAATGAGCAGTTCTTC.

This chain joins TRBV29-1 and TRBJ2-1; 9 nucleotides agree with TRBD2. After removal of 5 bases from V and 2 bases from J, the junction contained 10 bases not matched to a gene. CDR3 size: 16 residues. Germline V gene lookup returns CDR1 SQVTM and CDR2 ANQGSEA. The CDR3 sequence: CSVTHSGRLTYNEQFF. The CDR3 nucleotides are TGCAGCGTTACCCACAGCGGGAGGCTCACCTACAATGAGCAGTTCTTC.

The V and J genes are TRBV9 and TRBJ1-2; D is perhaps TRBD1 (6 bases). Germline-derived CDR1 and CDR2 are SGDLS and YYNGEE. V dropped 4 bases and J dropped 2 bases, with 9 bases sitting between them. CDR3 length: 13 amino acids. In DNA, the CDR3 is TGTGCCAGCAGCACACAGGGAAACTATGGCTACACCTTC. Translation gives CASSTQGNYGYTF.

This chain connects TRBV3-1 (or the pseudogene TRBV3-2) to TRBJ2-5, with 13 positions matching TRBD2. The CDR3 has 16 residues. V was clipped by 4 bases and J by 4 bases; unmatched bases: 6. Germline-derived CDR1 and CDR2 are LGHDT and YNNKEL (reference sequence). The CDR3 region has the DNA TGTGCCAGCAGCCCTCCGACTAGCGGGAGGTCAGAGACCCAGTACTTC. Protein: CASSPPTSGRSETQYF.

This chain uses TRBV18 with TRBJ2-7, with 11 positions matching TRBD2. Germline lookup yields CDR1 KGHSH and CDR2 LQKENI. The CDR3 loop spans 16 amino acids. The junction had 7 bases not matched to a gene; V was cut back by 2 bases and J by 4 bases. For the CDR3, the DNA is TGTGCCAGCTCACCAGCTCCTAGCGGGAGGAAGTACGAGCAGTACTTC. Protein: CASSPAPSGRKYEQYF.

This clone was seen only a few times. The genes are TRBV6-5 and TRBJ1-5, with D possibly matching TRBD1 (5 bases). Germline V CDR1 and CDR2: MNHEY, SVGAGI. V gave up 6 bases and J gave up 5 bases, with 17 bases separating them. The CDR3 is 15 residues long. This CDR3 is CASSQGAGGDQPQHF. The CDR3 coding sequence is TGTGCCAGCAGCCAAGGGGCTGGGGGGGATCAGCCCCAGCATTTT.

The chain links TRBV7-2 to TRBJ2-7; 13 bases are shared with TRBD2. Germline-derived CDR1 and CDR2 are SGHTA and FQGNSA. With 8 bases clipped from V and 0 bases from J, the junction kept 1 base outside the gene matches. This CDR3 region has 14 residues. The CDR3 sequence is CASGLAGDSYEQYF. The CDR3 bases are TGTGCCAGCGGACTAGCGGGAGACTCCTACGAGCAGTACTTC.

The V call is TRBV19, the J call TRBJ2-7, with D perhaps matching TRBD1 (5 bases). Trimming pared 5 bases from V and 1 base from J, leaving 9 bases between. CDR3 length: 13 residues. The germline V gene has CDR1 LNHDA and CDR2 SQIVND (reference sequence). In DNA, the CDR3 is TGTGCCAGTAGTGACAGTGTTTCCTACGAGCAGTACTTC. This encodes CASSDSVSYEQYF.

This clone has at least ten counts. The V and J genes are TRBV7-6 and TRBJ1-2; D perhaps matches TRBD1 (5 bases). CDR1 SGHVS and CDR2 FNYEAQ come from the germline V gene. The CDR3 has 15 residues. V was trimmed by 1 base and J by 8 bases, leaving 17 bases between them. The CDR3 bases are TGTGCCAGCAGCTTAGATATATCCGGCAGGGAAGGCTACACCTTC. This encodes CASSLDISGREGYTF.

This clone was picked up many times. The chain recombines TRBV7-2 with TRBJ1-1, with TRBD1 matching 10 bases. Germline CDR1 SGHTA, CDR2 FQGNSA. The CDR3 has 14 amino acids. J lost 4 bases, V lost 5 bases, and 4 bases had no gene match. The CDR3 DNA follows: TGTGCCAGCAGCGGGAGGACAGGGGGCACTGAAGCTTTCTTT. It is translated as CASSGRTGGTEAFF. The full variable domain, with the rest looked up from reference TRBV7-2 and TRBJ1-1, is GAGVSQSPSNKVTEKGKDVELRCDPISGHTALYWYRQSLGQGLEFLIYFQGNSAPDKSGLPSDRFSAERTGGSVSTLTIQRTQQEDSAVYLCASSGRTGGTEAFFGQGTRLTVV.

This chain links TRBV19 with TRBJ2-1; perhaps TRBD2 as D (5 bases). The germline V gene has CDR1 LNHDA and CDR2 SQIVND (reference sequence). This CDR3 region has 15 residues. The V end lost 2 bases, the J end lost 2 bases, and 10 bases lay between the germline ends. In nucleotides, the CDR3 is TGTGCCAGTAGTATACTAGCCGAACCCTACAATGAGCAGTTCTTC. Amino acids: CASSILAEPYNEQFF.

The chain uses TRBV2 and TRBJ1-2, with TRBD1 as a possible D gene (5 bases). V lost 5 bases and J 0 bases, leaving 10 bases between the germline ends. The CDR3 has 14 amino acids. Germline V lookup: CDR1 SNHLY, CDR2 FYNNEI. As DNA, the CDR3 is TGTGCCAGCAGTACAGGCCCGGCTAACTATGGCTACACCTTC. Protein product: CASSTGPANYGYTF.

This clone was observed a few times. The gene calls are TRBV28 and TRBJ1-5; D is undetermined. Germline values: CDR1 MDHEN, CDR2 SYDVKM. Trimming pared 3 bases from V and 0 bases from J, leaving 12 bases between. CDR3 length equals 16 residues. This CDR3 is CASSFFQTYSNQPQHF. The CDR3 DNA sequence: TGTGCCAGCAGTTTCTTTCAGACTTATAGCAATCAGCCCCAGCATTTT. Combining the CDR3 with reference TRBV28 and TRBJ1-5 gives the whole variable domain DVKVTQSSRYLVKRTGEKVFLECVQDMDHENMFWYRQDPGLGLRLIYFSYDVKMKEKGDIPEGYSVSREKKERFSLILESASTNQTSMYLCASSFFQTYSNQPQHFGDGTRLSIL.

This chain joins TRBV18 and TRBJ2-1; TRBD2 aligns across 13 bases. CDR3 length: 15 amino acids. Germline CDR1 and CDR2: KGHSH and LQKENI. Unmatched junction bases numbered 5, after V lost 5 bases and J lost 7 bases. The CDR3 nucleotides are TGTGCCAGCTCAGAGGGACTAGCGGGACTTAATGAGCAGTTCTTC. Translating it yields CASSEGLAGLNEQFF.

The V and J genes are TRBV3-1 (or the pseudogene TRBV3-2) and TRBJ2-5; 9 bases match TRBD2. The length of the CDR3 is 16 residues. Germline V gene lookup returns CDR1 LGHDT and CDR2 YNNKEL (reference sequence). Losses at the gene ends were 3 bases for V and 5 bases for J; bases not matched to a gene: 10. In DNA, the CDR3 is TGTGCCAGCAGCCAGGACGTGGCGGGAGGGATGGAGACCCAGTACTTC. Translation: CASSQDVAGGMETQYF.

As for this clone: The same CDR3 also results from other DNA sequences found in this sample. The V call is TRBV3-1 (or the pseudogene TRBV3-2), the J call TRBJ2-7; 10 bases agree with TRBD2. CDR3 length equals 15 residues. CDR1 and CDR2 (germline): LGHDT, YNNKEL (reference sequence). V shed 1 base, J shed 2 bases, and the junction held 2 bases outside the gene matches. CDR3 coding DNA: TGTGCCAGCAGCCAAGCACTAGCGGGAACCTACGAGCAGTACTTC. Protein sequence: CASSQALAGTYEQYF.

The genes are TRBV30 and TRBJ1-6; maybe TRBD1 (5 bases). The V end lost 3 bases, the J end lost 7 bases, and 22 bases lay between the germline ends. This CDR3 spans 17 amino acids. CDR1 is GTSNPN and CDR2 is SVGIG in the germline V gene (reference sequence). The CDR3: CAWSYPEAGRPNSPLHF. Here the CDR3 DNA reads TGTGCCTGGAGCTACCCAGAGGCGGGACGTCCGAATTCACCCCTCCACTTT. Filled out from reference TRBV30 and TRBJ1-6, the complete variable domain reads SQTIHQWPATLVQPVGSPLSLECTVEGTSNPNLYWYRQAAGRGLQLLFYSVGIGQISSEVPQNLSASRPQDRQFILSSKKLLLSDSGFYLCAWSYPEAGRPNSPLHFGNGTRLTVT.

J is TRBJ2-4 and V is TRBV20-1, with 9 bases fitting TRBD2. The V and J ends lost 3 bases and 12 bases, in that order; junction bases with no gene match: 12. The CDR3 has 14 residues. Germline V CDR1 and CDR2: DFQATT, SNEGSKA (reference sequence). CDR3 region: CSASERWSSGTQYF. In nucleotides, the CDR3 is TGCAGTGCTAGTGAAAGGTGGTCTAGCGGGACTCAGTACTTC.

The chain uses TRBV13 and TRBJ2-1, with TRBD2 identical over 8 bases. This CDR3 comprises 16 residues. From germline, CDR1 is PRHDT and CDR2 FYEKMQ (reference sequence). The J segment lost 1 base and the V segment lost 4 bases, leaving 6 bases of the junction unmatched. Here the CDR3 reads CASSWISGNSYNEQFF. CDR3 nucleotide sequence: TGTGCCAGCAGCTGGATTAGCGGGAATTCCTACAATGAGCAGTTCTTC.

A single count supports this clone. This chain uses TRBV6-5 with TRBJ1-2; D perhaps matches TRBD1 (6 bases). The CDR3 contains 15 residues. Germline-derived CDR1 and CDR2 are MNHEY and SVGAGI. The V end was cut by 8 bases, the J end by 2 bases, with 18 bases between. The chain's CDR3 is CASRQEKTPNYGYTF. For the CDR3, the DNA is TGTGCCAGCCGACAGGAGAAAACCCCCAACTATGGCTACACCTTC.

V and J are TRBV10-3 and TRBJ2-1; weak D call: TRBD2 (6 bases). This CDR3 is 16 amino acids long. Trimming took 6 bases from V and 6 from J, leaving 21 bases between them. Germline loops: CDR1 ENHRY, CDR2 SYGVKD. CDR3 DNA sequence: TGTGCCATCAGCGGGAAAGGACTACTCATCGGCAATGAGCAGTTCTTC. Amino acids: CAISGKGLLIGNEQFF.